Listed below are T cell receptor beta chains from one sample, sequenced in a study of cytomegalovirus exposure and HLA in healthy donors. This table comes from immunoSEQ multiplex PCR, and its TCRdb copy is limited to in-frame clones, with some not included. The sample includes around 300,000 clones, about 90% seen only once; the top ten take more than 2%. Sequencing was carried out using PBMCs. These receptors were taken from a woman aged 18-30 years in good health and CMV-seronegative. Each CDR3 is given with its conserved first and last residue. The D gene is left open where the match is weak. The listing skips clone size in some rows; elsewhere it reads once, few, many or a size class.

d_call: TRBD2
clone_size: once
j_call: TRBJ2-7
v_call: TRBV27
cdr3_nt: TGTGCCAGCAGTTTATTTCCCAGCGGGGGTTCAAAAGATCAGTACTTC
cdr3_aa: CASSLFPSGGSKDQYF

d_call: TRBD1
clone_size: once
j_call: TRBJ1-3
v_call: TRBV9
cdr3_nt: TGTGCCAGCAGCGTAGCAACAGGGGCTGGAAACACCATATATTTT
cdr3_aa: CASSVATGAGNTIYF

d_call: .
clone_size: .
j_call: TRBJ1-5
v_call: TRBV5-6
cdr3_nt: TGTGCCAGCAGCCCGGCACCAGGGGGCAATCAGCCCCAGCATTTT
cdr3_aa: CASSPAPGGNQPQHF

d_call: .
clone_size: .
j_call: TRBJ2-5
v_call: TRBV7-9
cdr3_nt: TGTGCCAGCAGCTTACAGAGACAGAACCACCAAGAGACCCAGTACTTC
cdr3_aa: CASSLQRQNHQETQYF

d_call: TRBD2
clone_size: .
j_call: TRBJ2-7
v_call: TRBV6-5
cdr3_nt: TGTGCCAGCAGGAGGGGACTAGCGGGTTCCTACGAGCAGTACTTC
cdr3_aa: CASRRGLAGSYEQYF

d_call: .
clone_size: .
j_call: TRBJ1-2
v_call: TRBV7-9
cdr3_nt: TGTGCCAGCAGCTTAGATTCGTCCGGGAGGGACTATGGCTACACCTTC
cdr3_aa: CASSLDSSGRDYGYTF

d_call: .
clone_size: .
j_call: TRBJ2-3
v_call: TRBV21-1
cdr3_nt: TGTGCCAGCAGCAAAGCGGGACTAGCGGGGGGTGGCGGTACGCAGTATTTT
cdr3_aa: CASSKAGLAGGGGTQYF

d_call: TRBD1
clone_size: once
j_call: TRBJ2-7
v_call: TRBV5-6
cdr3_nt: TGTGCCAGCAGCTACGGACAGGGCGCCGAGCAGTACTTC
cdr3_aa: CASSYGQGAEQYF

d_call: TRBD1
clone_size: .
j_call: TRBJ1-2
v_call: TRBV5-1
cdr3_nt: TGCGCCAGCAGCTTCGGGACAGGGGGCTATGGCTACACCTTC
cdr3_aa: CASSFGTGGYGYTF

d_call: .
clone_size: .
j_call: TRBJ1-6
v_call: TRBV6-5
cdr3_nt: TGTGCCAGCAGTTACTCCAGGGTTAATAATTCACCCCTCCACTTT
cdr3_aa: CASSYSRVNNSPLHF

d_call: .
clone_size: .
j_call: TRBJ1-4
v_call: TRBV7-8
cdr3_nt: TGTGCCAGCAGCTGGGGAGAATCGAGTGAAAAACTGTTTTTT
cdr3_aa: CASSWGESSEKLFF

d_call: .
clone_size: .
j_call: TRBJ2-3
v_call: TRBV18
cdr3_nt: TGTGCCAGCTCACCAGGGGTACGAGCAGGGGCGGACACAGATACGCAGTATTTT
cdr3_aa: CASSPGVRAGADTDTQYF

d_call: TRBD2
clone_size: .
j_call: TRBJ2-3
v_call: TRBV29-1
cdr3_nt: TGCAGCGTTGAAGGTTCTTTGGGACTAGCGTACGATACGCAGTATTTT
cdr3_aa: CSVEGSLGLAYDTQYF

d_call: TRBD1
clone_size: .
j_call: TRBJ1-1
v_call: TRBV7-7
cdr3_nt: TGTGCCAGTGACAGGGGTGACACTGAAGCTTTCTTT
cdr3_aa: CASDRGDTEAFF

d_call: TRBD1
clone_size: .
j_call: TRBJ2-1
v_call: TRBV6-5
cdr3_nt: TGTGCCAGCAGTTCTACCGGGACAGGGGGGTACAATGAGCAGTTCTTC
cdr3_aa: CASSSTGTGGYNEQFF

d_call: .
clone_size: .
j_call: TRBJ1-5
v_call: TRBV30
cdr3_nt: TGTGCCTGGAGTTCAAAGCTAAATCAGCCCCAGCATTTT
cdr3_aa: CAWSSKLNQPQHF

d_call: TRBD1
clone_size: .
j_call: TRBJ2-7
v_call: TRBV7-9
cdr3_nt: TGTGTCAGCAGCTTAGCGTCGGGACAGGGGACCCCGGGGGATTACGAGCAGTACTTC
cdr3_aa: CVSSLASGQGTPGDYEQYF

d_call: .
clone_size: .
j_call: TRBJ2-5
v_call: TRBV12-5
cdr3_nt: TGTGCTAGTGGTTTAGGAGCGGCGCCCCAAGAGACCCAGTACTTC
cdr3_aa: CASGLGAAPQETQYF

d_call: TRBD1
clone_size: .
j_call: TRBJ1-5
v_call: TRBV29-1
cdr3_nt: TGCAGCGTCGGGGACAGGGATCAGCCCCAGCATTTT
cdr3_aa: CSVGDRDQPQHF

d_call: TRBD1
clone_size: once
j_call: TRBJ1-2
v_call: TRBV12-5
cdr3_nt: TGTGCCCTTTCCCCAGCAGTCCCAGGGGGCTATGGCTACACCTTC
cdr3_aa: CALSPAVPGGYGYTF

d_call: .
clone_size: .
j_call: TRBJ1-2
v_call: TRBV2
cdr3_nt: TGTGCCAGCAGGGCGGACAGCGTCCGTGACTACACCTTC
cdr3_aa: CASRADSVRDYTF